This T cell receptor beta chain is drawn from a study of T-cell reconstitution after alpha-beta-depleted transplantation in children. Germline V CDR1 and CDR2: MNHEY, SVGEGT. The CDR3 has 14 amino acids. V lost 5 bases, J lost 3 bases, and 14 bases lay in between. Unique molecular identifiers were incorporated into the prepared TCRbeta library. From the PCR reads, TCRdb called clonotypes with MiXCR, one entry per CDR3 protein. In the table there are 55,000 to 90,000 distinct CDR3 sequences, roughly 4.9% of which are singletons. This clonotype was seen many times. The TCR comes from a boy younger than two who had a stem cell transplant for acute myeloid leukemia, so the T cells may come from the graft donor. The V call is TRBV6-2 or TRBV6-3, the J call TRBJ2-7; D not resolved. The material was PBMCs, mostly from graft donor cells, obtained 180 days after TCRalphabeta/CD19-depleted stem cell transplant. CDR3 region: CASSGGAVFYEQYF. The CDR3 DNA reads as TGTGCCAGCAGTGGTGGCGCCGTATTCTACGAGCAGTACTTC.